These T cell receptor beta chains were read from a single sample in a study of T cells in Graves' hyperthyroidism and ophthalmopathy. TCRdb passed the multiplex PCR reads through MiXCR, listing each CDR3 protein once. Among hundreds of thousands of distinct CDR3 sequences listed, around 45% were seen once. Sequenced sample: peripheral blood or thyroid tissue (not recorded which). The receptors were gathered from a woman between 18 and 30 years old with Graves' hyperthyroidism. Both conserved end residues are part of each CDR3. D genes are given only for firm matches. Expanded clones are given a class, and other clones once, few, many or no size at all.

j_gene: TRBJ1-1; d_gene: .; abundance: few; v_gene: TRBV7-9; CDR3aa: CASSPPRPTNTEAFF; CDR3nt: TGTGCCAGCAGCCCCCCGAGACCAACGAACACTGAAGCTTTCTTT
j_gene: TRBJ1-4; d_gene: .; abundance: .; v_gene: TRBV10-3; CDR3aa: CASSEQLATNEKLFF; CDR3nt: TGTGCCAGCTCGGAACAGCTAGCAACTAATGAAAAACTGTTTTTT
j_gene: TRBJ2-2; d_gene: .; abundance: .; v_gene: TRBV2; CDR3aa: CASRATGELFF; CDR3nt: TGTGCCAGCAGGGCGACCGGGGAGCTGTTTTTT
j_gene: TRBJ1-5; d_gene: .; abundance: many; v_gene: TRBV29-1; CDR3aa: CSVSGNSNQPQHF; CDR3nt: TGCAGCGTTTCTGGTAATAGCAATCAGCCCCAGCATTTT
j_gene: TRBJ1-3; d_gene: .; abundance: .; v_gene: TRBV2; CDR3aa: CAINRGENTIYF; CDR3nt: TGTGCCATTAACCGGGGGGAAAACACCATATATTTT
j_gene: TRBJ1-2; d_gene: TRBD1; abundance: .; v_gene: TRBV5-6; CDR3aa: CASIRTGVARYTF; CDR3nt: TGTGCCAGCATCAGGACAGGAGTGGCCCGTTACACCTTC
j_gene: TRBJ2-7; d_gene: .; abundance: many; v_gene: TRBV7-9; CDR3aa: CASSLTTTAYEQYF; CDR3nt: TGTGCCAGCAGCCTCACTACGACAGCCTACGAGCAGTACTTC
j_gene: TRBJ2-7; d_gene: .; abundance: .; v_gene: TRBV24-1; CDR3aa: CTIGVSGQYF; CDR3nt: TGTACCATCGGAGTCTCGGGGCAGTACTTC
j_gene: TRBJ2-6; d_gene: .; abundance: few; v_gene: TRBV24-1; CDR3aa: CATSDSIAAGISGANVLTF; CDR3nt: TGTGCCACCAGTGATTCCATTGCGGCGGGGATCTCTGGGGCCAACGTCCTGACTTTC
j_gene: TRBJ2-7; d_gene: .; abundance: many; v_gene: TRBV10-3; CDR3aa: CAISRAQSYEQYF; CDR3nt: TGTGCCATCAGTAGGGCACAATCCTACGAGCAGTACTTC
j_gene: TRBJ2-7; d_gene: .; abundance: few; v_gene: TRBV20-1; CDR3aa: CSARPPKYEQYF; CDR3nt: TGCAGTGCTAGACCCCCAAAGTACGAGCAGTACTTC
j_gene: TRBJ1-4; d_gene: .; abundance: .; v_gene: TRBV2; CDR3aa: CASSPEGGREKLFF; CDR3nt: TGTGCCAGCTCCCCAGAAGGGGGAAGAGAAAAACTGTTTTTT
j_gene: TRBJ2-3; d_gene: .; abundance: .; v_gene: TRBV7-8; CDR3aa: CASSLSGSAGQYF; CDR3nt: TGTGCCAGCAGCTTAAGTGGGAGCGCCGGGCAGTATTTT
j_gene: TRBJ2-6; d_gene: .; abundance: .; v_gene: TRBV12-3/TRBV12-4; CDR3aa: CASSEAWSFTGANVLTF; CDR3nt: TGTGCCAGCAGTGAAGCATGGAGTTTCACTGGGGCCAACGTCCTGACTTTC
j_gene: TRBJ1-1; d_gene: .; abundance: few; v_gene: TRBV7-2; CDR3aa: CASRRAGTNTEAFF; CDR3nt: TGTGCCAGCAGAAGGGCGGGGACGAACACTGAAGCTTTCTTT
j_gene: TRBJ2-7; d_gene: TRBD1; abundance: .; v_gene: TRBV5-1; CDR3aa: CASSFLTGASYEQYF; CDR3nt: TGCGCCAGCAGCTTTTTGACAGGGGCCTCCTACGAGCAGTACTTC
j_gene: TRBJ2-5; d_gene: TRBD2; abundance: few; v_gene: TRBV12-3/TRBV12-4; CDR3aa: CASSSRTSGRIFRETQYF; CDR3nt: TGTGCCAGCAGCTCTCGGACTAGCGGGAGGATTTTTCGAGAGACCCAGTACTTC